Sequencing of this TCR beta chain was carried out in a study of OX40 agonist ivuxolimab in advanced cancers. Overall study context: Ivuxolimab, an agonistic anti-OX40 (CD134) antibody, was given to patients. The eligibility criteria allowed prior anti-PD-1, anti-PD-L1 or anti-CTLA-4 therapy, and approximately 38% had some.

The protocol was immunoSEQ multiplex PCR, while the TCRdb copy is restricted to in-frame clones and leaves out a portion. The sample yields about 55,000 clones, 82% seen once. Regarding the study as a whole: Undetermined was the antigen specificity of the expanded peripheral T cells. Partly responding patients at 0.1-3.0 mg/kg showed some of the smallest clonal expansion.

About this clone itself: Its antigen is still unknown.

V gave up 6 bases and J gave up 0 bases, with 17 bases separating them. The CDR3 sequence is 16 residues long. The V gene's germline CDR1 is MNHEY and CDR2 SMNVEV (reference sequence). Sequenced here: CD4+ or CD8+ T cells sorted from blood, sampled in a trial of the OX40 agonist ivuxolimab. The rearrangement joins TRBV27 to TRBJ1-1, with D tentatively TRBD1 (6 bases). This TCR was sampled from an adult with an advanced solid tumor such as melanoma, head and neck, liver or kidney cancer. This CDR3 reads CASSLHRGGLNTEAFF. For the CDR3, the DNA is TGTGCCAGCAGCCTCCATCGGGGGGGCCTGAACACTGAAGCTTTCTTT.